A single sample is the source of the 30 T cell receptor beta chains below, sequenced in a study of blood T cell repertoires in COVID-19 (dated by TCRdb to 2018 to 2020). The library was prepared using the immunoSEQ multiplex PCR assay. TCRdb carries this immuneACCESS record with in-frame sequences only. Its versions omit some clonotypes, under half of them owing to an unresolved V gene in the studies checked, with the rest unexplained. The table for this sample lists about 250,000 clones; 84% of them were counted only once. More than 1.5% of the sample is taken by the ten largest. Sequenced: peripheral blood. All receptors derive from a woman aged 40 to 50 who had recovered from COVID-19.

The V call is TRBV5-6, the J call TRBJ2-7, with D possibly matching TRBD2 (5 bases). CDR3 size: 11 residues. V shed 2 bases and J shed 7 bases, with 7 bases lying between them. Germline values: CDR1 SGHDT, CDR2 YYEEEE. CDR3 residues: CASSFSGEQYF. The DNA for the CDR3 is TGTGCCAGCAGCTTTTCGGGAGAGCAGTACTTC.

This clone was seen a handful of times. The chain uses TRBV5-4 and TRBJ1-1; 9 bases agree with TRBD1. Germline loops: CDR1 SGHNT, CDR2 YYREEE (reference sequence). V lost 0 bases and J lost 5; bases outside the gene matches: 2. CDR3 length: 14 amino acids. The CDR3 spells CASSLGQGGTEAFF. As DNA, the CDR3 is TGTGCCAGCAGCTTGGGACAGGGGGGAACTGAAGCTTTCTTT.

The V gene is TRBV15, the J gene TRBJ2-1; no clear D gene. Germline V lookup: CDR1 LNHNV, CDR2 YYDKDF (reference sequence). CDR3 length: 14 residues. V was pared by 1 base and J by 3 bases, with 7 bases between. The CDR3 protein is CATSRGNSYNEQFF. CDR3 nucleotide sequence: TGTGCCACCAGCAGAGGAAACAGCTACAATGAGCAGTTCTTC.

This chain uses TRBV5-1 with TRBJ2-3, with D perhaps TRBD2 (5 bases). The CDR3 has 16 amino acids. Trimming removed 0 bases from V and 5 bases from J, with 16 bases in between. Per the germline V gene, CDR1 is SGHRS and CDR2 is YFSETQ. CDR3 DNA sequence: TGCGCCAGCAGCTTGGTCGGCGGAGGCTCCCTAGATACGCAGTATTTT. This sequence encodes CASSLVGGGSLDTQYF.

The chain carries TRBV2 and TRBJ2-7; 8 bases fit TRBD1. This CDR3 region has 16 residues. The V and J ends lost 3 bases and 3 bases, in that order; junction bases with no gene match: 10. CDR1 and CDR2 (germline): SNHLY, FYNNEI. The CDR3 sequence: CASSDESWTGNYEQYF. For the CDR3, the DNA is TGTGCCAGCAGTGACGAGTCCTGGACAGGGAACTACGAGCAGTACTTC.

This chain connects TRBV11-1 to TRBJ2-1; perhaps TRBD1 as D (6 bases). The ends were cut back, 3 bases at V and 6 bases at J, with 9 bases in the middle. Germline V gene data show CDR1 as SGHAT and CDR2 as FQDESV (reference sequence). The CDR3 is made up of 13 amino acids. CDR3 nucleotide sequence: TGTGCCAGCAGCTTGACAGGTCCCAATGAGCAGTTCTTC. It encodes CASSLTGPNEQFF.

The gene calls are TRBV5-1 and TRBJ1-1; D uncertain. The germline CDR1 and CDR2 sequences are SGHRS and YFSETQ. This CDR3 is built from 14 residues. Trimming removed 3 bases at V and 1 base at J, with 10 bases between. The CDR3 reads CASSWISGNTEAFF. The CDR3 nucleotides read TGCGCCAGCAGCTGGATATCAGGGAACACTGAAGCTTTCTTT.

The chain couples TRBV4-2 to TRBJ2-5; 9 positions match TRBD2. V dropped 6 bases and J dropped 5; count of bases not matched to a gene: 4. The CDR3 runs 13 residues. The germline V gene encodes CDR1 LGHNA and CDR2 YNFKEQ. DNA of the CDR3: TGTGCCAGCAGTGGGCGGGGGGGCGAGACCCAGTACTTC. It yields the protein CASSGRGGETQYF.

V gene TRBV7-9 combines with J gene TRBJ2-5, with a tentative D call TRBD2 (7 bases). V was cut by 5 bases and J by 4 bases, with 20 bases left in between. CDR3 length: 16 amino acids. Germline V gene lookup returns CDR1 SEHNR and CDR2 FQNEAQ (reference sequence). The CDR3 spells CASSPREARGRETQYF. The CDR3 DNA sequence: TGTGCCAGCAGCCCCCGGGAGGCCAGGGGACGAGAGACCCAGTACTTC.

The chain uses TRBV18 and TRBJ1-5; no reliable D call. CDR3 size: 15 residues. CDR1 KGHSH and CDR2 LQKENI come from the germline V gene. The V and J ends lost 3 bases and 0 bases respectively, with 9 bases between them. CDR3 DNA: TGTGCCAGCTCACCCTTTCGGGGTAGCAATCAGCCCCAGCATTTT. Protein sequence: CASSPFRGSNQPQHF. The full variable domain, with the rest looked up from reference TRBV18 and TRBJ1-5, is NAGVMQNPRHLVRRRGQEARLRCSPMKGHSHVYWYRQLPEEGLKFMVYLQKENIIDESGMPKERFSAEFPKEGPSILRIQQVVRGDSAAYFCASSPFRGSNQPQHFGDGTRLSIL.

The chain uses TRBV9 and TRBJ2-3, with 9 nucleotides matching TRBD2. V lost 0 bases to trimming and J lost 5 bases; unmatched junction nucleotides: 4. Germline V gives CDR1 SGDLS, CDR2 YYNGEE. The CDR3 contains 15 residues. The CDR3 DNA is TGTGCCAGCAGCGTAGTTGGAGCGGGGGGAGATACGCAGTATTTT. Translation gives CASSVVGAGGDTQYF.

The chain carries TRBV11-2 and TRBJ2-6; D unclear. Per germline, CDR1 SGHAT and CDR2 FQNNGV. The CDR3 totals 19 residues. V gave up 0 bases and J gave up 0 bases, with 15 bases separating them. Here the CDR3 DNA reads TGTGCCAGCAGCTTAGATTTGCCAATAATCGGCTCTGGGGCCAACGTCCTGACTTTC. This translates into CASSLDLPIIGSGANVLTF.

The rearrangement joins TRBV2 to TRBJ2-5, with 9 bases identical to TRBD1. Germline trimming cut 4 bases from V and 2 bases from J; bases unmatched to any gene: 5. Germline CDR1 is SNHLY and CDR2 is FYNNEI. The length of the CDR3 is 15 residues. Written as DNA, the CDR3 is TGTGCCAGCAGTGTACAGGGGGCGAAGCAAGAGACCCAGTACTTC. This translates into CASSVQGAKQETQYF. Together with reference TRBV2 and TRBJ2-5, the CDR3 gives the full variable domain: EPEVTQTPSHQVTQMGQEVILRCVPISNHLYFYWYRQILGQKVEFLVSFYNNEISEKSEIFDDQFSVERPDGSNFTLKIRSTKLEDSAMYFCASSVQGAKQETQYFGPGTRLLVL.

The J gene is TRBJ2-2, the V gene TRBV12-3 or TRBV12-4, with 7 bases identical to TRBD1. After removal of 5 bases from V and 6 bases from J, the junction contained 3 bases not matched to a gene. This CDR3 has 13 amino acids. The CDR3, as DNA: TGTGCCAGCAGTGACAGGGCGTCCGGGGAGCTGTTTTTT. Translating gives CASSDRASGELFF.

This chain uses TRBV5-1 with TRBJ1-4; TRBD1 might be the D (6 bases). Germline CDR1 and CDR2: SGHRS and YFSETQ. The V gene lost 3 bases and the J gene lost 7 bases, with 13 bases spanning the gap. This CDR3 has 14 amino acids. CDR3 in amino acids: CASSSGQRAEKLFF. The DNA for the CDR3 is TGCGCCAGCAGCTCTGGACAGCGCGCTGAAAAACTGTTTTTT. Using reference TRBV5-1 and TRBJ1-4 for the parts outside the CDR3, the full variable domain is KAGVTQTPRYLIKTRGQQVTLSCSPISGHRSVSWYQQTPGQGLQFLFEYFSETQRNKGNFPGRFSGRQFSNSRSEMNVSTLELGDSALYLCASSSGQRAEKLFFGSGTQLSVL.

CDR3: CASSGRVGADTQYF. In DNA form, the CDR3 reads TGCGCCAGCAGTGGGAGGGTAGGGGCAGATACGCAGTATTTT. The rearrangement links TRBV4-1 to TRBJ2-3, with 7 nucleotides matching TRBD2. V shed 6 bases, J shed 4 bases, and the junction held 7 bases outside the gene matches. Germline V gives CDR1 MGHRA, CDR2 YSYEKL. The CDR3 has 14 residues.

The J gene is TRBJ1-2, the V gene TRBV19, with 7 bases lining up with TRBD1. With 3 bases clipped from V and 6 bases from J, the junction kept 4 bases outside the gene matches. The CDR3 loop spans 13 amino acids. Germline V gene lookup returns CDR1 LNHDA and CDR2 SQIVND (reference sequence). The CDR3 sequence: CASSIPGTDGYTF. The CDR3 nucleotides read TGTGCCAGTAGTATCCCCGGGACAGATGGCTACACCTTC.

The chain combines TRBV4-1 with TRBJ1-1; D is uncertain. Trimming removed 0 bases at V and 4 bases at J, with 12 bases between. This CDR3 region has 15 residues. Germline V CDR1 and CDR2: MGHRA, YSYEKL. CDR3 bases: TGCGCCAGCAGCCAAGATTTCGTCGTCGGCACTGAAGCTTTCTTT. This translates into CASSQDFVVGTEAFF.

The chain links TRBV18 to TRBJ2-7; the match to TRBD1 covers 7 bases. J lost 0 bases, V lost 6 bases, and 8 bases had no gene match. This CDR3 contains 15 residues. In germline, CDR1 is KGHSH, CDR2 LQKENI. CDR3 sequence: CASSPLQGSSYEQYF. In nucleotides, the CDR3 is TGTGCCAGCTCGCCGCTACAGGGGTCCTCCTACGAGCAGTACTTC.

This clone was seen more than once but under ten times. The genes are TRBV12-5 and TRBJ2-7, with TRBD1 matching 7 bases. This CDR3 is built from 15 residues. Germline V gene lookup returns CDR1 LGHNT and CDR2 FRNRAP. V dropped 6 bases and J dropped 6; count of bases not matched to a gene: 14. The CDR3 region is CASGPPGTERTEQYF. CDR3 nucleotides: TGTGCTAGTGGCCCACCCGGGACAGAGAGGACCGAGCAGTACTTC.

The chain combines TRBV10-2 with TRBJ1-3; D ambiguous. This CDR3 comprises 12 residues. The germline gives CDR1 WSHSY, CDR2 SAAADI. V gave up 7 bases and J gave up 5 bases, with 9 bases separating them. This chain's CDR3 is CASMSVRNTIYF. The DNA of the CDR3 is TGCGCCAGCATGTCCGTCCGAAACACCATATATTTT.

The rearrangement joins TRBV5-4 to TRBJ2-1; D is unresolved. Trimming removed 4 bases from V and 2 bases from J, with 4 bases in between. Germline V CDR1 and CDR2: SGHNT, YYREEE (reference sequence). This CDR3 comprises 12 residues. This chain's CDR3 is CASSDTYNEQFF. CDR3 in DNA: TGTGCCAGCAGCGACACCTACAATGAGCAGTTCTTC.

CDR3: CASSLAAGGNGYTDTQYF. CDR3 in DNA: TGTGCCAGCAGCTTGGCGGCAGGGGGCAATGGCTACACAGATACGCAGTATTTT. V is TRBV5-5 and J is TRBJ2-3, with 8 bases matching TRBD1. Trimming removed 0 bases from V and 2 bases from J; junction bases left unmatched: 11. The CDR3 length is 18 residues. Germline V CDR1 and CDR2: SGHKS, YYEKEE (reference sequence). The whole variable domain, remainder taken from reference TRBV5-5 and TRBJ2-3, is DAGVTQSPTHLIKTRGQQVTLRCSPISGHKSVSWYQQVLGQGPQFIFQYYEKEERGRGNFPDRFSARQFPNYSSELNVNALLLGDSALYLCASSLAAGGNGYTDTQYFGPGTRLTVL.

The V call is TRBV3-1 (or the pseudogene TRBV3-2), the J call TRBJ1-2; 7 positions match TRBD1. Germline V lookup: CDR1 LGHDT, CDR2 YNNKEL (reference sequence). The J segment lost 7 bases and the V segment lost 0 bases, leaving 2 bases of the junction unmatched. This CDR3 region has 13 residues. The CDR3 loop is CASSQETGVGYTF. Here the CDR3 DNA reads TGTGCCAGCAGCCAAGAAACAGGGGTTGGCTACACCTTC.

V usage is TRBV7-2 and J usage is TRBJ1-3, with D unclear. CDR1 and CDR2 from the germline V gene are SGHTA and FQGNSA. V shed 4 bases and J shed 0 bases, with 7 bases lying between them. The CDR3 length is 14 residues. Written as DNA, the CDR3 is TGTGCCAGCAGCTCGGCGGCCTCTGGAAACACCATATATTTT. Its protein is CASSSAASGNTIYF.

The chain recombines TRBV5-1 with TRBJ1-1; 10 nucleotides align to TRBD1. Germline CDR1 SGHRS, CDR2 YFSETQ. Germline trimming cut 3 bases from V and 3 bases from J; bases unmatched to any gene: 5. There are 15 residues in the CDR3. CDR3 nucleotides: TGCGCCAGCAGCTCAGGACAGGGGGGTTACACTGAAGCTTTCTTT. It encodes CASSSGQGGYTEAFF.

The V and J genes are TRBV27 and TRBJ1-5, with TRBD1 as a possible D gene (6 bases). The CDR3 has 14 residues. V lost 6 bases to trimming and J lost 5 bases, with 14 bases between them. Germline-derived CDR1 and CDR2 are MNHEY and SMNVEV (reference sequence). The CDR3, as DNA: TGTGCCAGCAGCTCCTCAAACAGGGATCAGCCCCAGCATTTT. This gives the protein CASSSSNRDQPQHF.

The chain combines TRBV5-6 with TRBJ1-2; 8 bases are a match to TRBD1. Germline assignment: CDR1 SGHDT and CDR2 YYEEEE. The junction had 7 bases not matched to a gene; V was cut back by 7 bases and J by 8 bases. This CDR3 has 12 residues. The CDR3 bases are TGTGCCAGCGACAGGGGTAGATTGGGCTACACCTTC. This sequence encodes CASDRGRLGYTF.

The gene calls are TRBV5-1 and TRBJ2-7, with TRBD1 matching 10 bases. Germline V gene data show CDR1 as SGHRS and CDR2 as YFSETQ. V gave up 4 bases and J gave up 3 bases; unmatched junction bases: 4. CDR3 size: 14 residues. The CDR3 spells CASSTGDRGYEQYF. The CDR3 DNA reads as TGCGCCAGCAGCACGGGGGACAGGGGCTACGAGCAGTACTTC.

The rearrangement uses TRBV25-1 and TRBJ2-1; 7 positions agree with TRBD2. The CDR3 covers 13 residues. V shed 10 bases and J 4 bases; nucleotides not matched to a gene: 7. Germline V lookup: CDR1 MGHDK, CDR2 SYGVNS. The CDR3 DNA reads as TGTGCCACCATGGGCGGGGGATACAATGAGCAGTTCTTC. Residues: CATMGGGYNEQFF.